The source of this T cell receptor (beta chain) is a study of cytomegalovirus exposure and HLA in healthy donors. The PCR ran on 60 Vbeta and 13 Jbeta primers. Only in-frame clones appear in the TCRdb table, and some are missing; sequencing was by immunoSEQ multiplex PCR. The sample records about 110,000 clones, about 78% being singletons. Study-level points and caveats: In a later analysis, the majority of CMV-associated beta chains seemingly showed HLA restriction. Judged likely to be a sequencing artifact was a cluster of highly shared sequence variants. In a later analysis, HLA-associated TCR beta chains were more clonally expanded than equally common others. Most of the TCR beta V segments (in an earlier analysis) were productive either about 87% or about 30% of the time.

This clone was observed a few times. The antigen is not known. J lost 2 bases, V lost 3 bases, and 7 bases had no gene match. The CDR3 is made up of 16 amino acids. Germline CDR1 MGHRA, CDR2 YSYEKL. The sequence derives from a woman between 35 and 50 years old in good health and CMV-seropositive. The chain carries TRBV4-1 and TRBJ2-3, with 8 nucleotides matching TRBD1. Material for sequencing was PBMCs. The CDR3 coding sequence is TGCGCCAGCAGCCAGGTACAGGGGGGTATCACAGATACGCAGTATTTT. Its translation is CASSQVQGGITDTQYF.